This entry lists 24 T cell receptor beta chains sequenced from one sample in a study of regulatory T cells in long-lasting Graves disease. Time point defined: persistent/refractory GD, antithyroid drugs over 5 years with positive TRAb. The TCR library was made from RNA that had been extracted from PBMCs in TRIzol. Combining iRepertoire HTBI primers with Arm-PCR of CDR3 regions, the authors built TCR beta libraries. One entry per CDR3 protein results from TCRdb running MiXCR on the multiplex PCR reads. Of 700,000 or so distinct CDR3 sequences listed, about 32% are singletons. This specimen consisted of peripheral blood mononuclear cells (PBMCs), obtained when the disease was refractory, from a patient treated with antithyroid drugs. The receptors come from a female donor with Graves disease.

Regarding this clonotype: An end of the junction differs from the germline gene, which may be a read error. V is TRBV12-3 or TRBV12-4 and J is TRBJ1-5; D is perhaps TRBD1 (5 bases). CDR3 length: 12 residues. The CDR3 sequence is CANSPGGQPQHF. CDR3 nucleotide sequence: TGTGCCAACAGTCCGGGGGGGCAGCCCCAGCATTTT.

The genes are TRBV6-1 and TRBJ1-5; D unclear. This CDR3 region has 14 residues. From germline, CDR1 is MNHNS and CDR2 SASEGT. Trimming left V 3 bases short and J 2 bases short, with 8 bases between. CDR3 protein: CASSEQRGNQPQHF. The CDR3 region has the DNA TGTGCCAGCAGTGAGCAAAGGGGCAATCAGCCCCAGCATTTT.

The chain has TRBV6-1 and TRBJ1-6; 7 bases match TRBD1. The trim removed 2 bases at V and 6 bases at J, leaving 7 bases unmatched. There are 16 residues in the CDR3. Germline V gene data show CDR1 as MNHNS and CDR2 as SASEGT. CDR3 sequence: CASSENQGTVNSPLHF. DNA for the CDR3: TGTGCCAGCAGTGAAAACCAGGGGACAGTTAATTCACCCCTCCACTTT.

V usage is TRBV30 and J usage is TRBJ2-5; tentative D call: TRBD1 (6 bases). Germline values: CDR1 GTSNPN, CDR2 SVGIG (reference sequence). CDR3 length: 13 residues. With 3 bases removed from V and 7 bases from J, the gap between germline ends came to 15 bases. CDR3 sequence (DNA): TGTGCCTGGAGGCCCACAGGGCCCCCGACCCAGTACTTC. Translation gives CAWRPTGPPTQYF.

The V and J genes are TRBV9 and TRBJ1-4; D possibly corresponds to TRBD1 (6 bases). The CDR3 consists of 16 residues. V was pared by 4 bases and J by 7 bases, with 20 bases between. Germline CDR1 is SGDLS and CDR2 is YYNGEE. This chain's CDR3 is CASSLGQGRGSEKLFF. CDR3 nucleotide sequence: TGTGCCAGCAGCTTAGGACAAGGAAGGGGGTCTGAAAAACTGTTTTTT.

V and J are TRBV27 and TRBJ1-3; D unclear. The germline V and J ends were trimmed by 2 bases and 0 bases, with 11 bases remaining between them. CDR1 is MNHEY and CDR2 is SMNVEV in the germline V gene (reference sequence). The CDR3 covers 16 residues. In DNA form, the CDR3 reads TGTGCCAGCAGTTTAGTCGGACGGCTCTCTGGAAACACCATATATTTT. Its protein is CASSLVGRLSGNTIYF.

This chain uses TRBV6-1 with TRBJ2-6; tentatively, D is TRBD2 (7 bases). CDR1 and CDR2 (germline): MNHNS, SASEGT. V lost 6 bases, J lost 2 bases, and 14 bases lay in between. The CDR3 is made up of 16 amino acids. CDR3 loop: CASSLKGGAGANVLTF. In DNA, the CDR3 is TGTGCCAGCAGCCTTAAGGGGGGGGCTGGGGCCAACGTCCTGACTTTC.

The rearrangement uses TRBV30 and TRBJ1-3; D unclear. The germline V gene encodes CDR1 GTSNPN and CDR2 SVGIG (reference sequence). This CDR3 has 14 residues. V lost 4 bases and J lost 11, with 21 bases in between. CDR3 sequence: CAWKVRGPSSAIYF. In DNA, the CDR3 is TGTGCCTGGAAAGTACGTGGACCCTCCTCGGCCATATATTTT.

In this sample, this clonotype turned up once. The genes are TRBV3-1 and TRBJ1-6, with unresolved D. CDR3 size: 14 residues. V lost 0 bases and J 16 bases, leaving 16 bases between the germline ends. CDR1 is LGHDT and CDR2 is YNNKEL in the germline V gene (reference sequence). Written as DNA, the CDR3 is TGTGCCAGCAGCCAAGATCGTGGAGGGTCAGCGCTCCACTTT. Translating it yields CASSQDRGGSALHF.

This chain joins TRBV19 and TRBJ2-7; TRBD1 matches at 10 bases. J lost 7 bases, V lost 4 bases, and 7 bases had no gene match. CDR1 is LNHDA and CDR2 is SQIVND in the germline V gene (reference sequence). The CDR3 sequence is 14 residues long. CDR3 nucleotides: TGTGCCAGTAGTACTAGACAGGGGGCTCAGGAGCAGTACTTC. Residues: CASSTRQGAQEQYF.

This sequence joins TRBV20-1 and TRBJ1-1; 8 bases align to TRBD1. The junction had 5 bases not matched to a gene; V was cut back by 7 bases and J by 4 bases. Germline V gene sequence: CDR1 DFQATT, CDR2 SNEGSKA (reference sequence). The CDR3 has 12 residues. The DNA of the CDR3 is TGCAGTGGTCACAGGGGGGGCACTGAAGCTTTCTTT. It translates to CSGHRGGTEAFF.

This clonotype has a handful of counts. The chain couples TRBV28 to TRBJ1-1, with D hard to call. The CDR3 is 16 amino acids. V was cut by 8 bases and J by 0 bases, with 19 bases left in between. The V gene's germline CDR1 is MDHEN and CDR2 SYDVKM. CDR3 loop: CASCRLDIRLNTEAFF. In nucleotides, the CDR3 is TGTGCCAGCTGCCGACTCGACATTAGGTTGAACACTGAAGCTTTCTTT.

This clonotype occurred a few times. The chain links TRBV5-5 to TRBJ1-1; D is unresolved. Trimming stripped 1 base from V and 7 bases from J, with 14 bases between. The germline V gene encodes CDR1 SGHKS and CDR2 YYEKEE (reference sequence). CDR3 length equals 14 residues. CDR3 region: CASSLNPGRYEAFF. For the CDR3, the DNA is TGTGCCAGCAGCTTGAACCCCGGTCGTTATGAAGCTTTCTTT. Complete variable domain (other parts from reference TRBV5-5 and TRBJ1-1): DAGVTQSPTHLIKTRGQQVTLRCSPISGHKSVSWYQQVLGQGPQFIFQYYEKEERGRGNFPDRFSARQFPNYSSELNVNALLLGDSALYLCASSLNPGRYEAFFGQGTRLTVV.

This chain uses TRBV19 with TRBJ1-2, with D perhaps TRBD1 (5 bases). CDR3 length: 14 amino acids. Germline V gene data show CDR1 as LNHDA and CDR2 as SQIVND (reference sequence). V was trimmed by 10 bases and J by 2 bases, leaving 17 bases between them. CDR3 coding DNA: TGTGCCACCTTTCGGGACGGCGTAAACTATGGCTACACCTTC. Its protein product is CATFRDGVNYGYTF.

The genes are TRBV3-1 and TRBJ2-5; D is ambiguous. CDR1 LGHDT and CDR2 YNNKEL come from the germline V gene (reference sequence). V lost 0 bases and J lost 1, with 9 bases in between. The CDR3 has 15 residues. The CDR3 bases are TGTGCCAGCAGCCAAGATTGGGGATTCCAAGAGACCCAGTACTTC. Encoded protein: CASSQDWGFQETQYF.

The V gene is TRBV7-9, the J gene TRBJ2-5, with 9 bases matching TRBD2. Per the germline V gene, CDR1 is SEHNR and CDR2 is FQNEAQ (reference sequence). This CDR3 has 17 residues. After removal of 5 bases from V and 2 bases from J, the junction contained 12 bases not matched to a gene. CDR3 DNA sequence: TGTGCCAGCAGCCGACTAGCGGTCCTACGGGGGCAAGAGACCCAGTACTTC. It translates to CASSRLAVLRGQETQYF.

The V and J genes are TRBV20-1 and TRBJ2-3, with a tentative D call TRBD2 (6 bases). Looked up from germline, CDR1 is DFQATT and CDR2 is SNEGSKA (reference sequence). The CDR3 runs 15 residues. Trimming shortened V by 0 bases and J by 0 bases, and 10 bases separated the two germline ends. CDR3 amino acids: CSARDAGSSTDTQYF. The DNA of the CDR3 is TGCAGTGCTAGAGATGCGGGATCGAGCACAGATACGCAGTATTTT.

This clonotype came up a few times. The J gene is TRBJ1-2, the V gene TRBV25-1, with 7 bases identical to TRBD1. The CDR3 length is 14 residues. Germline lookup yields CDR1 MGHDK and CDR2 SYGVNS. The J segment lost 4 bases and the V segment lost 4 bases, leaving 6 bases of the junction unmatched. This CDR3 is CASSASSGGYGYTF. For the CDR3, the DNA is TGTGCCAGCAGTGCGTCCTCAGGGGGCTATGGCTACACCTTC.

In this sample, this clonotype turned up a few times. V and J are TRBV2 and TRBJ1-5, with a weak D call TRBD1 (6 bases). Trimming shortened V by 8 bases and J by 0 bases, and 14 bases separated the two germline ends. The CDR3 sequence is 15 residues long. CDR1 and CDR2 (germline): SNHLY, FYNNEI. In nucleotides, the CDR3 is TGTGCCAGCGGACGACAGGCTGGTAGCAATCAGCCCCAGCATTTT. Protein product: CASGRQAGSNQPQHF.

The table lists this clonotype with a few counts. Since the CDR3 does not end with the conserved phenylalanine or tryptophan, this likely comes from a read error. The V and J genes are TRBV12-3 or TRBV12-4 and TRBJ1-2; 8 bases match TRBD1. J gave up 4 bases and V 6 bases, and 4 bases lay outside the gene matches. This CDR3 region has 13 residues. The CDR3 protein is CASSLTGAYGYTL. DNA of the CDR3: TGTGCCAGCAGCCTGACAGGGGCCTATGGCTACACCCTC.

This chain links TRBV7-9 with TRBJ1-3; 8 nucleotides agree with TRBD1. V shed 8 bases, J shed 1 base, and the junction held 10 bases outside the gene matches. The CDR3 consists of 16 residues. Per the germline V gene, CDR1 is SEHNR and CDR2 is FQNEAQ (reference sequence). As DNA, the CDR3 is TGTGCCAGCGCCACCCACAGGGGGGTATCTGGAAACACCATATATTTT. It codes for CASATHRGVSGNTIYF. Supplemented by reference TRBV7-9 and TRBJ1-3, the full variable domain reads DTGVSQNPRHKITKRGQNVTFRCDPISEHNRLYWYRQTLGQGPEFLTYFQNEAQLEKSRLLSDRFSAERPKGSFSTLEIQRTEQGDSAMYLCASATHRGVSGNTIYFGEGSWLTVV.

This clonotype was detected ten times or more. The chain couples TRBV7-2 to TRBJ2-5; D is perhaps TRBD1 (7 bases). V lost 5 bases and J lost 5, with 15 bases in between. Germline CDR1 SGHTA, CDR2 FQGNSA. There are 14 residues in the CDR3. In DNA, the CDR3 is TGTGCCAGCAGCCTAGGAGGGGGCGCCGAGACCCAGTACTTC. Protein: CASSLGGGAETQYF.

This clonotype occurred many times. The rearrangement uses TRBV6-1 and TRBJ1-2; D is unclear. Germline V gives CDR1 MNHNS, CDR2 SASEGT. The V end lost 8 bases, the J end lost 4 bases, and 14 bases lay between the germline ends. The CDR3 runs to 13 residues. The chain's CDR3 is CASCRGITYGYTF. The CDR3 DNA sequence: TGTGCCAGCTGCCGGGGTATCACCTATGGCTACACCTTC.

This clonotype was counted ten times or more. CDR3 sequence reads: CASSELAGSYEQYF. The CDR3 DNA reads TGTGCCAGCAGTGAACTAGCGGGCTCCTACGAGCAGTACTTC. V usage is TRBV2 and J usage is TRBJ2-7; TRBD2 agrees at 8 bases. The CDR3 is 14 residues long. Trimming took 2 bases from V and 0 from J; bases not matched to a gene: 0. From germline, CDR1 is SNHLY and CDR2 FYNNEI.